The 21 T cell receptor beta chains in this list originate from one sample, sequenced in a study of T cell responses to AZD1222 COVID-19 vaccine. The protocol was immunoSEQ multiplex PCR, while the TCRdb copy is restricted to in-frame clones and leaves out a portion. The table includes about 120,000 clones, around 81% detected once. The sample here was peripheral blood, taken on day 0 of AZD1222 vaccination. The origin of the receptors is an adult in good health.

The V and J genes are TRBV18 and TRBJ1-6; no clear D. The CDR3 has 14 amino acids. Trimming took off 5 bases at V and 7 bases at J, with 12 bases between the two ends. Per the germline V gene, CDR1 is KGHSH and CDR2 is LQKENI. The CDR3 sequence is CASSKEARNSPLHF. CDR3 DNA: TGTGCCAGCTCAAAAGAGGCTAGGAATTCACCCCTCCACTTT.

The CDR3 DNA reads TGTGCCTGCGATACCGGGACAGGGGGTCCTCAGCCCCAGCATTTT. Its protein product is CACDTGTGGPQPQHF. This chain links TRBV2 with TRBJ1-5; 11 positions agree with TRBD1. Germline V gene data show CDR1 as SNHLY and CDR2 as FYNNEI. The CDR3 has 15 residues. Trimming took 11 bases from V and 6 from J; bases not matched to a gene: 12.

The rearrangement uses TRBV28 and TRBJ1-1, with TRBD1 matching 7 bases. Per germline, CDR1 MDHEN and CDR2 SYDVKM. With 6 bases clipped from V and 0 bases from J, the junction kept 1 base outside the gene matches. This CDR3 comprises 13 residues. DNA for the CDR3: TGTGCCAGCAGGACAGGGATGAACACTGAAGCTTTCTTT. This gives the protein CASRTGMNTEAFF. The whole variable domain, remainder taken from reference TRBV28 and TRBJ1-1, is DVKVTQSSRYLVKRTGEKVFLECVQDMDHENMFWYRQDPGLGLRLIYFSYDVKMKEKGDIPEGYSVSREKKERFSLILESASTNQTSMYLCASRTGMNTEAFFGQGTRLTVV.

The genes are TRBV7-9 and TRBJ1-3; TRBD1 aligns across 8 bases. This CDR3 region has 15 residues. Germline CDR1 SEHNR, CDR2 FQNEAQ (reference sequence). With V trimmed by 4 bases and J by 4 bases, 6 bases remained unmatched. The CDR3 sequence is CASSYSDRGGNTIYF. Written as DNA, the CDR3 is TGTGCCAGCAGCTACTCAGACAGGGGAGGAAACACCATATATTTT.

The chain couples TRBV6-1 to TRBJ1-4; 7 bases map to TRBD1. The J segment lost 8 bases and the V segment lost 2 bases, leaving 8 bases of the junction unmatched. There are 15 residues in the CDR3. Germline V gene lookup returns CDR1 MNHNS and CDR2 SASEGT. CDR3 bases: TGTGCCAGCAGTGAAATTAGGGACAGTCGGGAAAAACTGTTTTTT. It encodes CASSEIRDSREKLFF.

The V call is TRBV19, the J call TRBJ2-6, with 8 bases aligning to TRBD1. There are 17 residues in the CDR3. Germline V gives CDR1 LNHDA, CDR2 SQIVND (reference sequence). V shed 4 bases, J shed 2 bases, and the junction held 7 bases outside the gene matches. Written as DNA, the CDR3 is TGTGCCAGTAGTACCACGTCAGGGGGCACTGGGGCCAACGTCCTGACTTTC. Translation: CASSTTSGGTGANVLTF.

The gene calls are TRBV6-2 or TRBV6-3 and TRBJ2-5; TRBD2 matches 11 bases. Unmatched junction bases numbered 4, after V lost 2 bases and J lost 2 bases. This CDR3 is 16 amino acids long. The germline gives CDR1 MNHEY, CDR2 SVGEGT. The CDR3 loop is CASSYGLAGYQETQYF. The CDR3 bases are TGTGCCAGCAGTTACGGACTAGCGGGCTATCAAGAGACCCAGTACTTC.

This rearrangement joins TRBV28 to TRBJ1-4; possible D gene TRBD1, 6 bases. The ends were cut back, 6 bases at V and 5 bases at J, with 13 bases in the middle. This CDR3 has 14 amino acids. CDR1 and CDR2 from the germline V gene are MDHEN and SYDVKM. This CDR3 reads CASSQGGGNEKLFF. In DNA form, the CDR3 reads TGTGCCAGCAGCCAGGGAGGGGGAAATGAAAAACTGTTTTTT.

The chain recombines TRBV5-1 with TRBJ2-3, with D possibly being TRBD1 (7 bases). Looked up from germline, CDR1 is SGHRS and CDR2 is YFSETQ. The V end lost 6 bases, the J end lost 0 bases, and 11 bases lay between the germline ends. There are 14 residues in the CDR3. CDR3 coding DNA: TGCGCCAGCATACAGGGGACTAGCACAGATACGCAGTATTTT. Protein product: CASIQGTSTDTQYF.

This chain links TRBV27 with TRBJ1-6; D is unclear. CDR1 and CDR2 from the germline V gene are MNHEY and SMNVEV (reference sequence). CDR3 length equals 14 residues. The V end lost 2 bases, the J end lost 8 bases, and 10 bases lay between the germline ends. CDR3 DNA: TGTGCCAGCAGTTTACAGGTTAATCATTCACCCCTCCACTTT. Its translation is CASSLQVNHSPLHF.

This clone has more than one count but fewer than ten. The chain links TRBV30 to TRBJ1-6; D uncertain. The length of the CDR3 is 12 residues. Germline CDR1 GTSNPN, CDR2 SVGIG (reference sequence). The V end lost 3 bases, the J end lost 7 bases, and 7 bases lay between the germline ends. This CDR3 is CAWRGLNSPLHF. The DNA for the CDR3 is TGTGCCTGGAGGGGGTTAAATTCACCCCTCCACTTT.

V and J are TRBV19 and TRBJ1-1; D unclear. Per germline, CDR1 LNHDA and CDR2 SQIVND (reference sequence). V shed 5 bases and J shed 0 bases, with 10 bases lying between them. CDR3 size: 14 residues. In DNA form, the CDR3 reads TGTGCCAGTAGTGCGGAAAGGGTGAACACTGAAGCTTTCTTT. Translation: CASSAERVNTEAFF.

This clone was recorded only once. V gene TRBV3-1 (or the pseudogene TRBV3-2) combines with J gene TRBJ1-4; D gene unclear. The V end lost 2 bases, the J end lost 10 bases, and 5 bases lay between the germline ends. This CDR3 is 11 amino acids long. Germline V gene lookup returns CDR1 LGHDT and CDR2 YNNKEL (reference sequence). The CDR3 protein is CASSQRIKLFF. The CDR3 DNA follows: TGTGCCAGCAGCCAACGGATAAAACTGTTTTTT.

V gene TRBV18 combines with J gene TRBJ2-6; possible D gene TRBD2, 5 bases. This CDR3 region has 15 residues. Germline V CDR1 and CDR2: KGHSH, LQKENI. Between the trimmed V and J ends, which lost 2 bases and 5 bases, there was a span of 10 bases. The CDR3 is CASSPRGLRANVLTF. The CDR3 nucleotides are TGTGCCAGCTCACCAAGAGGGTTACGGGCCAACGTCCTGACTTTC.

J is TRBJ2-3 and V is TRBV19, with a weak D call TRBD2 (7 bases). Trimming pared 3 bases from V and 2 bases from J, leaving 9 bases between. This CDR3 is 14 amino acids long. Germline V CDR1 and CDR2: LNHDA, SQIVND (reference sequence). CDR3 residues: CASSMAGATDTQYF. DNA for the CDR3: TGTGCCAGTAGTATGGCGGGGGCCACAGATACGCAGTATTTT.

This chain connects TRBV30 to TRBJ1-5, with unresolved D. Trimming left V 2 bases short and J 3 bases short, with 8 bases between. The CDR3 consists of 13 residues. Germline CDR1 is GTSNPN and CDR2 is SVGIG (reference sequence). The CDR3 is CAWSLGPNQPQHF. CDR3 bases: TGTGCCTGGAGTCTAGGTCCCAATCAGCCCCAGCATTTT.

The genes are TRBV7-9 and TRBJ1-2; possible D gene TRBD1, 6 bases. The CDR3 loop spans 13 amino acids. Germline CDR1 is SEHNR and CDR2 is FQNEAQ (reference sequence). With 5 bases removed from V and 5 bases from J, the gap between germline ends came to 12 bases. CDR3 amino acids: CASSPGEGYGYTF. The CDR3 bases are TGTGCCAGCAGCCCAGGGGAGGGGTATGGCTACACCTTC.

The rearrangement links TRBV4-3 to TRBJ2-5; D remains ambiguous. V was trimmed by 0 bases and J by 2 bases, leaving 16 bases between them. The CDR3 has 17 residues. In germline, CDR1 is LGHNA, CDR2 YSLEER. CDR3 sequence (DNA): TGCGCCAGCAGCCAAGATTTGGTTAGCAGCGCACAAGAGACCCAGTACTTC. It translates to CASSQDLVSSAQETQYF.

V usage is TRBV7-6 and J usage is TRBJ1-4; 7 bases match TRBD1. The CDR3 runs 16 residues. J gave up 0 bases and V 5 bases, and 6 bases lay outside the gene matches. Germline lookup yields CDR1 SGHVS and CDR2 FNYEAQ. In DNA form, the CDR3 reads TGTGCCAGCAGCCTAGGACAGGCTTCAACTAATGAAAAACTGTTTTTT. It translates to CASSLGQASTNEKLFF.

This chain uses TRBV7-2 with TRBJ2-2; D unresolved. V dropped 2 bases and J dropped 0 bases, with 7 bases sitting between them. In germline, CDR1 is SGHTA, CDR2 FQGNSA. The CDR3 extends over 15 amino acids. Written as DNA, the CDR3 is TGTGCCAGCAGCTTAAGGCAAGCGAACACCGGGGAGCTGTTTTTT. Translation: CASSLRQANTGELFF. The full variable domain, rest sourced from reference TRBV7-2 and TRBJ2-2, is GAGVSQSPSNKVTEKGKDVELRCDPISGHTALYWYRQSLGQGLEFLIYFQGNSAPDKSGLPSDRFSAERTGGSVSTLTIQRTQQEDSAVYLCASSLRQANTGELFFGEGSRLTVL.

This clone was found a few times. The J gene is TRBJ1-2, the V gene TRBV5-6; 8 nucleotides line up with TRBD1. CDR3 size: 15 residues. V lost 2 bases to trimming and J lost 8 bases; unmatched junction nucleotides: 11. The germline gives CDR1 SGHDT, CDR2 YYEEEE. In DNA, the CDR3 is TGTGCCAGCAGCTTTCGCGACAGGGGCCTTGGAGGCTACACCTTC. Amino acid sequence: CASSFRDRGLGGYTF.